Sequencing of this T cell receptor beta chain was carried out in a study of control samples from healthy donors and cancer patients. This CDR3 is 11 amino acids long. V lost 1 base and J lost 6, with 3 bases in between. The V gene's germline CDR1 is LNHDA and CDR2 SQIVND (reference sequence). This clone was seen just once. Clones were sequenced by immunoSEQ multiplex PCR, and TCRdb holds only the in-frame ones, with some missing. The table shows about 110,000 clones, with around four fifths occurring only once. This chain connects TRBV19 to TRBJ1-2; unclear D gene. This TCR was sampled from a man aged 18 to 29 in good health. The sequencing input was blood. The CDR3 nucleotides read TGTGCCAGTAGTATAGGAAATGGCTACACCTTC. Amino acids: CASSIGNGYTF.